The TCR beta chain described here comes from a study of T cell repertoires in cytomegalovirus infection. Study context: Indications of both CMV infection and matching HLA type were provided by public TCR beta signatures. General study points: Based on cumulative public TCR beta family frequency, carriers of CMV plus the relevant HLA were identified.

On this clonotype itself: Its antigen is undetermined.

There are 11 residues in the CDR3. Germline V gene sequence: CDR1 MDHEN, CDR2 SYDVKM. The V gene lost 2 bases and the J gene lost 8 bases, with 5 bases spanning the gap. TCRdb used MiXCR to reprocess the reads, holding one entry per CDR3 protein. Of around 140,000 distinct CDR3 sequences listed, roughly 32% are singletons. The receptor was isolated from a human donor in good health (CMV status not recorded). Some clones in this sample may be carry-over from other donors' samples. The chain is built from TRBV28 and TRBJ2-3; D not resolved. The input for sequencing was CD8+ T cells from cultured PBMCs, taken from culture after CMV antigen stimulation. The CDR3 region has the DNA TGTGCCAGCAGTTTAACGCGTACGCAGTATTTT. The encoded protein is CASSLTRTQYF.